A single count supports the clone carrying this T cell receptor beta chain. The source of the sample is a study of patients and donors after allogeneic stem cell transplantation. Trimming stripped 2 bases from V and 1 base from J, with 8 bases between. CDR3 size: 14 residues. Per germline, CDR1 LGHNA and CDR2 YSLEER. Via MiXCR, TCRdb re-called the RT-PCR reads, giving one row per CDR3 protein. The data hold about 110,000 distinct CDR3 sequences, with roughly 35% observed a single time. The source material was blood, either unsorted or a sorted T cell fraction (not recorded which). This chain uses TRBV4-3 with TRBJ1-1; D not certain. This clonotype was obtained from a human donor who was either an allogeneic HSCT recipient or a stem cell or donor lymphocyte infusion donor (not recorded which). It is not recorded whose cells these are; they may come from a transplant donor. For the CDR3, the DNA is TGCGCCAGCAGCCAAAAATGGAAGAACACTGAAGCTTTCTTT. Translation: CASSQKWKNTEAFF.